What follows describes a single T cell receptor (beta chain). Its antigen is unidentified. This specimen comes from a study of cytomegalovirus exposure and HLA in healthy donors. General observations from the study: There were 150 to 200 TCR beta chains listed as cytomegalovirus-associated. It was shown in a later analysis that HLA-associated TCR beta chains were more clonally expanded than other, equally common chains. In a later analysis, CMV-associated beta chains were mostly HLA-associated, it appeared. The majority of TCR sequences were rare, yet some public TCRs appeared in many donors.

A multiplex PCR was run with 60 Vbeta primers and 13 Jbeta primers. The protocol was immunoSEQ multiplex PCR, while the TCRdb copy is restricted to in-frame clones and leaves out a portion. The table has about 190,000 clones, roughly 70% seen once. This receptor was obtained from a woman under 40 in good health and CMV-seronegative. Sample: PBMCs.

CDR3 sequence (DNA): TGTGCCAGCAGCGGGGACAGGGGGTCCTACAATGAGCAGTTCTTC. Amino acid sequence: CASSGDRGSYNEQFF. This rearrangement joins TRBV6-1 to TRBJ2-1; 11 nucleotides agree with TRBD1. Germline CDR1 MNHNS, CDR2 SASEGT. J gave up 1 base and V 6 bases, and 2 bases lay outside the gene matches. This CDR3 comprises 15 residues.